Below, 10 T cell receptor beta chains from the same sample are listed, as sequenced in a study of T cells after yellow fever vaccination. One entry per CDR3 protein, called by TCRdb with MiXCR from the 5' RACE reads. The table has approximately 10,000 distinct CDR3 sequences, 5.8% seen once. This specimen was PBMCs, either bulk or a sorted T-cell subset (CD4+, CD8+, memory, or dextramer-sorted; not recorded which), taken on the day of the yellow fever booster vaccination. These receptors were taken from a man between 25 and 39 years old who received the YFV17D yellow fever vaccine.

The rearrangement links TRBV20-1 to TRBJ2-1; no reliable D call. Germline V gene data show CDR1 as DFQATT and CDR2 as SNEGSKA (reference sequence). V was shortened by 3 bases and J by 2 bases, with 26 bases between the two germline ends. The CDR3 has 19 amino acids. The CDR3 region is CSASSLTPNPKLPYNEQFF. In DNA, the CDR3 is TGCAGTGCTAGTTCCCTTACCCCAAACCCAAAACTCCCCTACAATGAGCAGTTCTTC.

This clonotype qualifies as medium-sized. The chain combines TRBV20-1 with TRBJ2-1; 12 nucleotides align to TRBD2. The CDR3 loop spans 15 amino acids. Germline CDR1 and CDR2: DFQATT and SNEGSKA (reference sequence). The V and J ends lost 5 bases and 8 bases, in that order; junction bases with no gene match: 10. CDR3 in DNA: TGCAGTGCTTCTAGGCCTAGCGGGAGGGCCGATGAGCAGTTCTTC. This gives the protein CSASRPSGRADEQFF.

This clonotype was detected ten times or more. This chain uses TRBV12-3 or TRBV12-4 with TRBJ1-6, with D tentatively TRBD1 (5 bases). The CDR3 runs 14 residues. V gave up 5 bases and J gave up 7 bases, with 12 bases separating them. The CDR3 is CASSQSTVNSPLHF. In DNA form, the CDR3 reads TGTGCCAGCAGTCAATCGACAGTAAATTCACCCCTCCACTTT.

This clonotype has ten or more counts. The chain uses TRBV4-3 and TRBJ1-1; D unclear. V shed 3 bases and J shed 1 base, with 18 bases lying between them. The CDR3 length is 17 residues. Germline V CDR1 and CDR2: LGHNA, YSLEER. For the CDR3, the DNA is TGCGCCAGCAGCCAGCGTCCCTTGTTACAGAGGAACACTGAAGCTTTCTTT. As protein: CASSQRPLLQRNTEAFF.

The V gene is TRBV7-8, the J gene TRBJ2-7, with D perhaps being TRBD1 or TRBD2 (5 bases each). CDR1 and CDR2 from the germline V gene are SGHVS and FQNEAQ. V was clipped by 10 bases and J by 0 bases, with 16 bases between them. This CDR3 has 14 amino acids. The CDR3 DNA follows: TGTGCCATGGGACCCGGGCAGCTCTCCTACGAGCAGTACTTC. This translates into CAMGPGQLSYEQYF.

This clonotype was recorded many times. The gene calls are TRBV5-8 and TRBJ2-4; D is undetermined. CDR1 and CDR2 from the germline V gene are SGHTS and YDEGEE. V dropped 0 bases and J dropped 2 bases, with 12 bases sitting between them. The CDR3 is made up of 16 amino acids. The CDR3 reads CASSLGRVATKNIQYF. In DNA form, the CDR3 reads TGTGCCAGCAGCTTGGGTAGAGTAGCAACCAAAAACATTCAGTACTTC.

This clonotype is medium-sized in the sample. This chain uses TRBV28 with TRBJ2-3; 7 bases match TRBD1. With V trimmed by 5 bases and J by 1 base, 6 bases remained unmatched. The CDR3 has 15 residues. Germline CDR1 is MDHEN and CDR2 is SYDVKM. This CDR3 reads CASSPSGTGTDTQYF. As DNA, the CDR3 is TGTGCCAGCAGTCCTTCCGGGACAGGCACAGATACGCAGTATTTT. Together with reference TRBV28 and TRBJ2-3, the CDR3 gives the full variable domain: DVKVTQSSRYLVKRTGEKVFLECVQDMDHENMFWYRQDPGLGLRLIYFSYDVKMKEKGDIPEGYSVSREKKERFSLILESASTNQTSMYLCASSPSGTGTDTQYFGPGTRLTVL.

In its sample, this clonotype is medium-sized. CDR3 in DNA: TGCGCCAGCAGCTTGGGCCGACAGCGGGAGACTTACGAGCAGTACTTC. As protein: CASSLGRQRETYEQYF. This rearrangement joins TRBV5-1 to TRBJ2-7; TRBD2 aligns across 8 bases. The CDR3 spans 16 residues. Germline V gene lookup returns CDR1 SGHRS and CDR2 YFSETQ. With 0 bases clipped from V and 4 bases from J, the junction kept 9 bases outside the gene matches.

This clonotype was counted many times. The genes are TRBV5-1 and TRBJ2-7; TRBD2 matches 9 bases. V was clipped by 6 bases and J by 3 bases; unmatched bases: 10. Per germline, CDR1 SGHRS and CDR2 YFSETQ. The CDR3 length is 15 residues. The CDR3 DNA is TGCGCCAGCATGGTTTGGACTAGCGTTAACTACGAGCAGTACTTC. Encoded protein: CASMVWTSVNYEQYF.

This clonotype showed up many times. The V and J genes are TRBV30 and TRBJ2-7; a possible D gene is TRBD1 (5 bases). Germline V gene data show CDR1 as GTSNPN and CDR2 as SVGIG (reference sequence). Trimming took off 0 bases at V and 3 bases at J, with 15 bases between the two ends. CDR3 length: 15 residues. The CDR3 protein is CAWSVRAGIVYEQYF. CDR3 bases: TGTGCCTGGAGTGTACGGGCAGGGATCGTCTACGAGCAGTACTTC.